This T cell receptor (beta chain) was recovered during a study of cytomegalovirus exposure and HLA in healthy donors. Study background: In terms of ancestry, the Caucasian-associated cluster contained roughly 80% of the approximately 400 genotyped donors.

Turning to this clone: Its antigen remains unknown. Other nucleotide sequences from this sample produce the same CDR3.

Broader study findings: In a later analysis, HLA-C alleles had the fewest associated TCRs, DRB1 alleles the most.

CDR1 and CDR2 (germline): SGHRS, YFSETQ. The V gene lost 0 bases and the J gene lost 2 bases, with 6 bases spanning the gap. The CDR3 consists of 13 residues. The PCR used 60 Vbeta and 13 Jbeta primers. Per the original data handling: An analysis performed later counted 72 million or so unique TCR beta chains (roughly 9.9 million of them shared). Produced via immunoSEQ multiplex PCR; TCRdb's table is partial and in-frame only. V and J calls and clone size are copied from that table; D and trimming were computed from the DNA. The sample comprises about 120,000 clones, about 75% of which are singletons, and approximately 30% rests with the top ten.

This chain connects TRBV5-1 to TRBJ2-7; weak D call: TRBD1 (5 bases). The specimen sequenced was PBMCs. The sequence came from a man between 60 and 75 years old in good health and CMV-seropositive. This chain's CDR3 is CASSLDRTYEQYF. CDR3 bases: TGCGCCAGCAGCTTGGACAGGACCTACGAGCAGTACTTC.